These 28 T cell receptor beta chains were sequenced from one sample in a study of technical replicates of blood from several donors. Libraries were prepared by immunoSEQ multiplex PCR; TCRdb keeps only in-frame clonotypes and omits some of them. The data contain tens of thousands of clones, roughly 90% of them singletons. Sequencing was carried out using PBMCs. These receptors all come from a human donor in good health. Some clones in this sample may be carry-over from other donors' samples.

CDR3 region: CSVESGDNQPQHF. The CDR3 DNA follows: TGCAGCGTTGAATCGGGGGACAATCAGCCCCAGCATTTT. This chain joins TRBV29-1 and TRBJ1-5; a possible D gene is TRBD1 (5 bases). The CDR3 totals 13 residues. Looked up from germline, CDR1 is SQVTM and CDR2 is ANQGSEA. Between the trimmed V and J ends, which lost 2 bases and 3 bases, there was a span of 8 bases.

V gene TRBV7-3 combines with J gene TRBJ2-1, with TRBD2 identical over 7 bases. Germline V CDR1 and CDR2: SGHTA, FQGTGA. This CDR3 comprises 15 residues. V trimming: 6 bases; J trimming: 1 base; junction bases outside the gene matches: 6. CDR3 coding DNA: TGTGCCAGCAGATTGAGCGGGAATTCCTACAATGAGCAGTTCTTC. Its translation: CASRLSGNSYNEQFF.

The chain carries TRBV6-5 and TRBJ1-6; D call uncertain. CDR1 and CDR2 from the germline V gene are MNHEY and SVGAGI. This CDR3 is 15 amino acids long. Trimming shortened V by 0 bases and J by 6 bases, and 9 bases separated the two germline ends. The DNA of the CDR3 is TGTGCCAGCAGTTACTCTCGAGGCAGTAATTCACCCCTCCACTTT. It encodes CASSYSRGSNSPLHF.

The gene calls are TRBV7-2 and TRBJ2-5; D may be TRBD2 (7 bases). Trimming took off 6 bases at V and 3 bases at J, with 20 bases between the two ends. CDR3 length: 16 residues. Germline values: CDR1 SGHTA, CDR2 FQGNSA. CDR3 DNA: TGTGCCAGCAGTCGAGGGTGGGGGGGCCTCAAAGAGACCCAGTACTTC. Translated: CASSRGWGGLKETQYF.

V and J are TRBV5-1 and TRBJ1-3; D is uncertain. V gave up 4 bases and J gave up 0 bases, with 11 bases separating them. CDR1 SGHRS and CDR2 YFSETQ come from the germline V gene. The CDR3 is 15 residues long. The DNA of the CDR3 is TGCGCCAGCAGCCCAGAATCTGCCTCTGGAAACACCATATATTTT. Its translation: CASSPESASGNTIYF.

The rearrangement links TRBV2 to TRBJ2-2; D might be TRBD2 (6 bases). The CDR3 is 14 residues long. Per germline, CDR1 SNHLY and CDR2 FYNNEI. Trimming left V 7 bases short and J 13 bases short, with 22 bases between. The CDR3 DNA reads as TGTGCCAGCACTCCAGGAGGGCGGGAATCTTTGCTGTTTTTT. As protein: CASTPGGRESLLFF.

The chain combines TRBV5-1 with TRBJ2-4; 14 bases agree with TRBD2. The germline V gene has CDR1 SGHRS and CDR2 YFSETQ. J gave up 6 bases and V 4 bases, and 6 bases lay outside the gene matches. CDR3 length: 16 residues. The CDR3 DNA is TGCGCCAGCAGCGAGGGCGGGACTAGCGGGGGAAACATTCAGTACTTC. The encoded protein is CASSEGGTSGGNIQYF. Full variable domain (remainder filled in from reference TRBV5-1 and TRBJ2-4): KAGVTQTPRYLIKTRGQQVTLSCSPISGHRSVSWYQQTPGQGLQFLFEYFSETQRNKGNFPGRFSGRQFSNSRSEMNVSTLELGDSALYLCASSEGGTSGGNIQYFGAGTRLSVL.

This chain connects TRBV15 to TRBJ2-7, with D possibly matching TRBD2 (6 bases). CDR3 size: 14 residues. The ends were cut back, 3 bases at V and 2 bases at J, with 11 bases in the middle. Germline CDR1 and CDR2: LNHNV and YYDKDF (reference sequence). CDR3: CATSSRLGAYEQYF. The CDR3, as DNA: TGTGCCACCAGCAGCAGACTAGGTGCCTACGAGCAGTACTTC.

The rearrangement uses TRBV19 and TRBJ1-2, with TRBD1 matching over 12 bases. The CDR3 is 16 amino acids. J lost 7 bases, V lost 3 bases, and 9 bases had no gene match. CDR1 is LNHDA and CDR2 is SQIVND in the germline V gene (reference sequence). The DNA for the CDR3 is TGTGCCAGTAGTATCCCCGGGACAGGGGGCGAGGGTGGCTACACCTTC. Translation gives CASSIPGTGGEGGYTF.

V and J are TRBV12-5 and TRBJ2-3, with D possibly TRBD2 on 5 matching bases. The CDR3 extends over 12 amino acids. CDR1 and CDR2 from the germline V gene are LGHNT and FRNRAP. V was shortened by 9 bases and J by 3 bases, with 10 bases between the two germline ends. The DNA of the CDR3 is TGTGCTAGCGGAAGCGGAACAGATACGCAGTATTTT. Encoded protein: CASGSGTDTQYF. Full variable domain (rest looked up from reference TRBV12-5 and TRBJ2-3): DARVTQTPRHKVTEMGQEVTMRCQPILGHNTVFWYRQTMMQGLELLAYFRNRAPLDDSGMPKDRFSAEMPDATLATLKIQPSEPRDSAVYFCASGSGTDTQYFGPGTRLTVL.

This clone was detected only once. The V and J genes are TRBV2 and TRBJ2-7; 13 bases fit TRBD2. Trimming at V came to 1 base and at J to 6 bases, leaving 12 bases not matched to a gene. The length of the CDR3 is 18 residues. The germline CDR1 and CDR2 sequences are SNHLY and FYNNEI. The CDR3 DNA is TGTGCCAGCAGTGAAGTTGGAAGGACTAGCGGGAGTTTAAGCGAGCAGTACTTC. Amino acid sequence: CASSEVGRTSGSLSEQYF.

The chain is built from TRBV27 and TRBJ1-6, with 7 bases aligning to TRBD1. The germline V gene encodes CDR1 MNHEY and CDR2 SMNVEV (reference sequence). This CDR3 is built from 17 residues. The V segment lost 2 bases and the J segment 0 bases; nucleotides outside the gene matches: 4. The CDR3 DNA is TGTGCCAGCAGTTTAAATCCAGGGGGCTCCTATAATTCACCCCTCCACTTT. It specifies CASSLNPGGSYNSPLHF.

This clone has a single count. CDR3 residues: CASSSRQANTEAFF. The CDR3 DNA is TGTGCCAGCAGCTCGAGACAGGCGAACACTGAAGCTTTCTTT. This chain links TRBV7-2 with TRBJ1-1; a weak D match, TRBD1 (6 bases). The CDR3 runs to 14 residues. Between the trimmed V and J ends, which lost 4 bases and 1 base, there was a span of 10 bases. Germline CDR1 SGHTA, CDR2 FQGNSA.

This clone was recorded a few times. This chain joins TRBV7-9 and TRBJ1-6, with D tentatively TRBD1 (5 bases). The germline V gene has CDR1 SEHNR and CDR2 FQNEAQ (reference sequence). V was clipped by 2 bases and J by 8 bases, with 10 bases between them. The CDR3 is 14 amino acids. The CDR3 region has the DNA TGTGCCAGCAGCTTATCAGGGAATTATTCACCCCTCCACTTT. Translated: CASSLSGNYSPLHF.

CDR3 sequence reads: CARSPGGFRGATDTQYF. In nucleotides, the CDR3 is TGTGCCAGAAGTCCTGGAGGGTTTCGGGGAGCCACAGATACGCAGTATTTT. The chain carries TRBV5-3 and TRBJ2-3, with D maybe TRBD2 (6 bases). TRBV5-3 qualifies as an ORF whose function is uncertain. The germline V and J ends were trimmed by 5 bases and 2 bases, with 21 bases remaining between them. The CDR3 spans 17 residues.

About this clone itself: This same CDR3 is encoded by further DNA sequences in the sample. This rearrangement joins TRBV7-6 to TRBJ2-7; the D gene is possibly TRBD2 (5 bases). Germline V gives CDR1 SGHVS, CDR2 FNYEAQ. V was shortened by 1 base and J by 5 bases, with 6 bases between the two germline ends. This CDR3 has 12 amino acids. The CDR3 DNA sequence: TGTGCCAGCAGCTTAGGGGGAGACGAGCAGTACTTC. Residues: CASSLGGDEQYF.

The rearrangement uses TRBV5-1 and TRBJ2-5, with D possibly TRBD1 on 6 matching bases. Germline V gene data show CDR1 as SGHRS and CDR2 as YFSETQ. The CDR3 is 12 residues long. Trimming pared 7 bases from V and 2 bases from J, leaving 9 bases between. In nucleotides, the CDR3 is TGCGCCAGCGGGACAACGCAAGAGACCCAGTACTTC. It translates to CASGTTQETQYF.

V gene TRBV6-5 combines with J gene TRBJ1-6, with D tentatively TRBD1 (5 bases). The CDR3 is 15 amino acids. The V gene's germline CDR1 is MNHEY and CDR2 SVGAGI. V lost 6 bases, J lost 15 bases, and 24 bases lay in between. The CDR3 sequence: CASRPRHDSPWLLHF. The CDR3 nucleotides read TGTGCCAGCAGACCTAGGCATGACAGCCCGTGGCTCCTCCACTTT.

V and J are TRBV4-3 and TRBJ2-1, with a weak D call TRBD2 (7 bases). Per the germline V gene, CDR1 is LGHNA and CDR2 is YSLEER. With 0 bases removed from V and 4 bases from J, the gap between germline ends came to 19 bases. The CDR3 covers 18 residues. CDR3 protein: CASSQDRGASGMYNEQFF. The CDR3 nucleotides are TGCGCCAGCAGCCAAGATAGGGGGGCCAGCGGGATGTACAATGAGCAGTTCTTC.

J is TRBJ2-1 and V is TRBV7-9; D perhaps matches TRBD2 (6 bases). With 4 bases removed from V and 5 bases from J, the gap between germline ends came to 12 bases. There are 14 residues in the CDR3. Per the germline V gene, CDR1 is SEHNR and CDR2 is FQNEAQ (reference sequence). The CDR3 DNA reads TGTGCCAGCAGCTCCGGGACTGTTAACAATGAGCAGTTCTTC. This codes for CASSSGTVNNEQFF.

The CDR3 sequence is CAIGPGTGGRTEAFF. As DNA, the CDR3 is TGTGCCATCGGTCCCGGGACAGGGGGGCGCACTGAAGCTTTCTTT. The V gene is TRBV10-3, the J gene TRBJ1-1; 11 bases are a match to TRBD1. CDR3 length equals 15 residues. Germline V gives CDR1 ENHRY, CDR2 SYGVKD. V shed 8 bases, J shed 4 bases, and the junction held 9 bases outside the gene matches.

The rearrangement joins TRBV18 to TRBJ2-2, with 7 bases identical to TRBD2. The CDR3 contains 15 residues. Germline CDR1 is KGHSH and CDR2 is LQKENI. Unmatched junction bases numbered 0, after V lost 2 bases and J lost 0 bases. Here the CDR3 DNA reads TGTGCCAGCTCACCAGGGGGGGCGAACACCGGGGAGCTGTTTTTT. Translated: CASSPGGANTGELFF. The full variable domain, its missing parts supplied by reference TRBV18 and TRBJ2-2, is NAGVMQNPRHLVRRRGQEARLRCSPMKGHSHVYWYRQLPEEGLKFMVYLQKENIIDESGMPKERFSAEFPKEGPSILRIQQVVRGDSAAYFCASSPGGANTGELFFGEGSRLTVL.

The chain links TRBV27 to TRBJ2-4; 13 bases fit TRBD2. This CDR3 spans 18 amino acids. The V gene end was trimmed by 5 bases and the J gene end by 3 bases; junction bases not matched to a gene: 10. Looked up from germline, CDR1 is MNHEY and CDR2 is SMNVEV (reference sequence). CDR3 loop: CASSPGLAGYRGKNIQYF. The CDR3 DNA follows: TGTGCCAGCAGTCCGGGACTAGCGGGATACCGGGGCAAAAACATTCAGTACTTC.

J is TRBJ2-2 and V is TRBV7-8, with TRBD2 matching 7 bases. Per germline, CDR1 SGHVS and CDR2 FQNEAQ. This CDR3 spans 13 amino acids. With V trimmed by 11 bases and J by 1 base, 4 bases remained unmatched. CDR3 DNA sequence: TGTGCCGCTGGGGGGGAGAACACCGGGGAGCTGTTTTTT. Its translation: CAAGGENTGELFF.

The chain carries TRBV7-8 and TRBJ2-3; 10 bases align to TRBD2. V trimming: 2 bases; J trimming: 4 bases; junction bases outside the gene matches: 3. Germline CDR1 reads SGHVS; CDR2 reads FQNEAQ. This CDR3 is built from 15 residues. CDR3 DNA sequence: TGTGCCAGCAGCTTAATTCTAGCGGGGGCAGATACGCAGTATTTT. Translating it yields CASSLILAGADTQYF.

The V call is TRBV5-1, the J call TRBJ2-1; D perhaps matches TRBD2 (5 bases). Germline values: CDR1 SGHRS, CDR2 YFSETQ. Deletions cut 5 bases from V and 7 bases from J, with 16 bases between. There are 14 residues in the CDR3. As DNA, the CDR3 is TGCGCCAGCAGTCCGAGGGAGTCTCCGAATGAGCAGTTCTTC. Translating gives CASSPRESPNEQFF. Based on the CDR3 plus reference TRBV5-1 and TRBJ2-1, the full variable domain is KAGVTQTPRYLIKTRGQQVTLSCSPISGHRSVSWYQQTPGQGLQFLFEYFSETQRNKGNFPGRFSGRQFSNSRSEMNVSTLELGDSALYLCASSPRESPNEQFFGPGTRLTVL.

The chain recombines TRBV15 with TRBJ2-3; a possible D gene is TRBD1 (6 bases). The CDR3 has 16 amino acids. Looked up from germline, CDR1 is LNHNV and CDR2 is YYDKDF (reference sequence). V was trimmed by 0 bases and J by 0 bases, leaving 10 bases between them. CDR3 sequence (DNA): TGTGCCACCAGCAGAGATGGCCAGGGGAGCACAGATACGCAGTATTTT. Translated: CATSRDGQGSTDTQYF.

The chain links TRBV11-2 to TRBJ1-1; D unresolved. V was clipped by 1 base and J by 4 bases, with 7 bases between them. The germline V gene has CDR1 SGHAT and CDR2 FQNNGV. This CDR3 has 13 amino acids. CDR3 DNA sequence: TGTGCCAGCAGCTTAGTAATGGCCACTGAAGCTTTCTTT. Protein: CASSLVMATEAFF.